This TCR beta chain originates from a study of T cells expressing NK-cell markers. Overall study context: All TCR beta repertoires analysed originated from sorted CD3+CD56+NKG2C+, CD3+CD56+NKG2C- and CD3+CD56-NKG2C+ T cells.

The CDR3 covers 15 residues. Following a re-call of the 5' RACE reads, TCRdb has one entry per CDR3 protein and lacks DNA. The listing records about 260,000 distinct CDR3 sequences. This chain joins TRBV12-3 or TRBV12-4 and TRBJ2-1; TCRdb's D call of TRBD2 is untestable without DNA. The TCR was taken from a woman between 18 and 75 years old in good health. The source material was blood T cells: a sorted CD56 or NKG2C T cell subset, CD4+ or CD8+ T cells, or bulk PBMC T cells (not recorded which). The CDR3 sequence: CASSLGSWAGGPQFF.